The 9 T cell receptor beta chains presented below share a single source sample, sequenced in a study of PD-1 blockade in mismatch repair-deficient tumors. Using immunoSEQ multiplex PCR, the repertoire was profiled, and TCRdb retains in-frame clones only, with some absent. This sample carries some 120,000 clones, about 88% of them seen once, and the ten largest clones take 10% to 15%. Here the sequenced sample was peripheral blood, taken 70 to 72 weeks after starting pembrolizumab. The receptor source for this set is an adult with mismatch repair-deficient cancer.

The rearrangement links TRBV7-2 to TRBJ1-5, with 8 bases matching TRBD1. Germline trimming cut 3 bases from V and 1 base from J; bases unmatched to any gene: 5. This CDR3 region has 16 residues. Germline CDR1 and CDR2: SGHTA and FQGNSA. This CDR3 is CASSFSGQGSNQPQHF. The CDR3 DNA sequence: TGTGCCAGCAGCTTTTCAGGACAGGGAAGCAATCAGCCCCAGCATTTT.

V gene TRBV29-1 combines with J gene TRBJ2-5; no reliable D call. There are 12 residues in the CDR3. V lost 4 bases to trimming and J lost 1 base, with 7 bases between them. Germline assignment: CDR1 SQVTM and CDR2 ANQGSEA. CDR3 sequence: CSVVTFQETQYF. The CDR3 DNA sequence: TGCAGCGTTGTGACTTTCCAAGAGACCCAGTACTTC.

The rearrangement uses TRBV5-6 and TRBJ2-3; D call uncertain. Trimming removed 7 bases from V and 1 base from J, with 16 bases in between. In germline, CDR1 is SGHDT, CDR2 YYEEEE. The CDR3 consists of 15 residues. This CDR3 reads CASSNLGRGTDTQYF. The CDR3 DNA sequence: TGTGCCAGCTCTAACTTGGGCCGTGGCACAGATACGCAGTATTTT.

The chain uses TRBV11-2 and TRBJ2-5, with TRBD2 as a possible D gene (6 bases). Germline CDR1 is SGHAT and CDR2 is FQNNGV. V lost 4 bases to trimming and J lost 3 bases, with 15 bases between them. CDR3 length equals 15 residues. The CDR3 sequence: CASSSAGRSEETQYF. The CDR3 DNA reads as TGTGCCAGCAGCTCAGCGGGTCGCTCGGAAGAGACCCAGTACTTC.

The DNA of the CDR3 is TGTGCCAGCAGTACCGACAGGAATGAGCAGTTCTTC. Translated: CASSTDRNEQFF. This sequence joins TRBV27 and TRBJ2-1; maybe TRBD1 (6 bases). The germline V gene has CDR1 MNHEY and CDR2 SMNVEV (reference sequence). V lost 5 bases and J 7 bases, leaving 9 bases between the germline ends. The CDR3 is 12 amino acids.

This sequence joins TRBV2 and TRBJ2-3; TRBD1 agrees at 9 bases. The length of the CDR3 is 15 residues. Losses at the gene ends were 4 bases for V and 5 bases for J; bases not matched to a gene: 7. CDR1 SNHLY and CDR2 FYNNEI come from the germline V gene. CDR3 residues: CASSAGTGNKDTQYF. Here the CDR3 DNA reads TGTGCCAGCAGTGCCGGGACAGGGAATAAAGATACGCAGTATTTT. The full variable domain, its missing parts supplied by reference TRBV2 and TRBJ2-3, is EPEVTQTPSHQVTQMGQEVILRCVPISNHLYFYWYRQILGQKVEFLVSFYNNEISEKSEIFDDQFSVERPDGSNFTLKIRSTKLEDSAMYFCASSAGTGNKDTQYFGPGTRLTVL.

The rearrangement uses TRBV28 and TRBJ2-5, with TRBD2 matching over 8 bases. Unmatched junction bases numbered 10, after V lost 7 bases and J lost 3 bases. This CDR3 is built from 15 residues. Germline CDR1 reads MDHEN; CDR2 reads SYDVKM. In DNA form, the CDR3 reads TGTGCCAGCAACTCACCCGGGACTAGAAAAGAGACCCAGTACTTC. As protein: CASNSPGTRKETQYF.

The CDR3 sequence: CASSERSQGQYEQYF. The CDR3 DNA reads as TGTGCCAGCAGTGAAAGAAGTCAGGGTCAATACGAGCAGTACTTC. The chain combines TRBV6-1 with TRBJ2-7; D is possibly TRBD1 (5 bases). The CDR3 covers 15 residues. The germline CDR1 and CDR2 sequences are MNHNS and SASEGT. Trimming removed 2 bases from V and 4 bases from J, with 15 bases in between.

The gene calls are TRBV7-9 and TRBJ1-2; perhaps TRBD1 as D (5 bases). The CDR3 extends over 15 amino acids. V was pared by 0 bases and J by 5 bases, with 13 bases between. From germline, CDR1 is SEHNR and CDR2 FQNEAQ (reference sequence). CDR3 loop: CASSLAQGGRYGYTF. As DNA, the CDR3 is TGTGCCAGCAGCTTAGCGCAGGGAGGGCGGTATGGCTACACCTTC.